This entry concerns a single TCR beta chain. This entry is derived from a study of T cell responses to AZD1222 COVID-19 vaccine. The CDR3 is 15 amino acids. V lost 1 base to trimming and J lost 6 bases, with 13 bases between them. CDR1 SGHTA and CDR2 FQGNSA come from the germline V gene. Sequenced by immunoSEQ multiplex PCR; TCRdb stores in-frame clones only, minus some. Seen here are about 140,000 clones, 65% to 90% observed once, and the top ten hold 7.9%. This sequence was found in an adult who received the MenACWY meningococcal vaccine as a control. The specimen was peripheral blood, collected 28 days after the second dose of the MenACWY control vaccine. The chain uses TRBV7-2 and TRBJ1-5; maybe TRBD1 (5 bases). CDR3 sequence: CASSLVGEVSQPQHF. The CDR3 DNA reads TGTGCCAGCAGCTTAGTGGGGGAGGTGAGTCAGCCCCAGCATTTT.